These 15 T cell receptor beta chains originate from one sample sequenced in a study of T cells in Graves' hyperthyroidism and ophthalmopathy. Using RNA transcripts as the source, TCR beta CDR3 regions were amplified. HTBI primers were used for first-round RT-PCR of the TCR CDR3. TCRdb fed the multiplex PCR reads into MiXCR, producing one record per CDR3 protein. The data show over 700,000 distinct CDR3 sequences, more than 30% seen once. Sequenced: blood. The receptors were gathered from a man aged 18 to 29 with Graves' hyperthyroidism.

This clonotype was seen a few times. V is TRBV5-8 and J is TRBJ2-6; D unclear. The CDR3 runs to 19 residues. Trimming cost V 0 bases and J 0 bases, with 16 bases left between them. Germline CDR1 reads SGHTS; CDR2 reads YDEGEE. This CDR3 reads CASSLGSPSLSSGANVLTF. CDR3 nucleotide sequence: TGTGCCAGCAGCTTGGGGTCTCCTTCTCTAAGCTCTGGGGCCAACGTCCTGACTTTC.

This chain connects TRBV20-1 to TRBJ1-5; 7 bases are a match to TRBD1. Germline CDR1 DFQATT, CDR2 SNEGSKA (reference sequence). The CDR3 is 15 amino acids. The junction had 8 bases not matched to a gene; V was cut back by 0 bases and J by 6 bases. This CDR3 reads CSARDQNRGSQPQHF. CDR3 nucleotide sequence: TGCAGTGCTAGAGACCAAAACAGGGGTAGTCAGCCCCAGCATTTT.

This clonotype was seen many times. The V and J genes are TRBV10-3 and TRBJ1-5; D not certain. With 6 bases removed from V and 0 bases from J, the gap between germline ends came to 12 bases. Germline V CDR1 and CDR2: ENHRY, SYGVKD. The CDR3 is 15 residues long. The CDR3 nucleotides read TGTGCCATCAGCGCGGAGGACTATAGCAATCAGCCCCAGCATTTT. Amino acid sequence: CAISAEDYSNQPQHF.

The V gene is TRBV15, the J gene TRBJ1-4; D unresolved. Germline CDR1 LNHNV, CDR2 YYDKDF (reference sequence). Deletions cut 3 bases from V and 8 bases from J, with 13 bases between. The CDR3 consists of 14 residues. CDR3 amino acids: CATSSEGLAEKLFF. CDR3 coding DNA: TGTGCCACCAGCAGCGAAGGGTTGGCGGAAAAACTGTTTTTT.

This CDR3 reads CATSGLGQPQHF. The CDR3, as DNA: TGTGCCACCAGTGGTTTAGGACAGCCCCAGCATTTT. The V and J genes are TRBV24-1 and TRBJ1-5; no clear D. Germline values: CDR1 KGHDR, CDR2 SFDVKD. V lost 5 bases and J 7 bases, leaving 8 bases between the germline ends. This CDR3 is built from 12 residues.

This clonotype was recorded a few times. The CDR3 sequence: CASSPGSATNEKLFF. The CDR3 nucleotides are TGCGCCAGCAGCCCAGGATCAGCAACTAATGAAAAACTGTTTTTT. J is TRBJ1-4 and V is TRBV5-1; D not certain. The V gene's germline CDR1 is SGHRS and CDR2 YFSETQ. This CDR3 comprises 15 residues. Trimming cost V 4 bases and J 0 bases, with 10 bases left between them.

This clonotype was counted ten times or more. V usage is TRBV19 and J usage is TRBJ1-1; a possible D gene is TRBD1 (6 bases). Deletions cut 3 bases from V and 1 base from J, with 15 bases between. The CDR3 length is 16 residues. The V gene's germline CDR1 is LNHDA and CDR2 SQIVND (reference sequence). CDR3 region: CASSIGGARTNTEAFF. The CDR3 DNA follows: TGTGCCAGTAGTATCGGGGGGGCTCGGACGAACACTGAAGCTTTCTTT.

CDR3: CASSPQAGGNTEAFF. The CDR3 nucleotides read TGTGCCAGCTCCCCTCAGGCAGGGGGGAACACTGAAGCTTTCTTT. The chain carries TRBV6-6 and TRBJ1-1, with 7 bases fitting TRBD1. J was trimmed by 1 base and V by 8 bases; bases with no gene match: 10. Germline values: CDR1 MNHNY, CDR2 SVGAGI (reference sequence). CDR3 length: 15 amino acids.

This clonotype was observed a handful of times. The chain recombines TRBV7-9 with TRBJ2-7; TRBD2 might be the D (6 bases). The germline CDR1 and CDR2 sequences are SEHNR and FQNEAQ (reference sequence). The CDR3 is made up of 13 amino acids. V lost 6 bases to trimming and J lost 7 bases, with 16 bases between them. The CDR3: CASRPGRRGEQYF. In DNA form, the CDR3 reads TGTGCCAGCAGGCCGGGACGGCGGGGAGAGCAGTACTTC.

The chain carries TRBV7-6 and TRBJ1-3, with D perhaps TRBD1 (5 bases). V dropped 6 bases and J dropped 2 bases, with 14 bases sitting between them. Germline V CDR1 and CDR2: SGHVS, FNYEAQ. CDR3 length: 15 amino acids. In nucleotides, the CDR3 is TGTGCCAGCAGTGTCAGGGCGGCCGCTGGAAACACCATATATTTT. Protein sequence: CASSVRAAAGNTIYF.

In its sample, this clonotype was seen a few times. As DNA, the CDR3 is TGTGCCAGCGGCACCACAGGGGAGACCCAGTACTTC. Its protein is CASGTTGETQYF. This chain connects TRBV5-4 to TRBJ2-5; maybe TRBD1 (6 bases). The CDR3 totals 12 residues. Germline V gene data show CDR1 as SGHNT and CDR2 as YYREEE (reference sequence). Trimming pared 7 bases from V and 5 bases from J, leaving 12 bases between.

The chain has TRBV29-1 and TRBJ2-7; D is uncertain. Germline V gene sequence: CDR1 SQVTM, CDR2 ANQGSEA. The V end was cut by 8 bases, the J end by 2 bases, with 10 bases between. This CDR3 has 11 amino acids. CDR3 region: CSLATAYEQYF. CDR3 DNA: TGCAGCTTGGCCACAGCCTACGAGCAGTACTTC.

The V and J genes are TRBV24-1 and TRBJ2-2, with TRBD2 identical over 8 bases. From germline, CDR1 is KGHDR and CDR2 SFDVKD. This CDR3 region has 15 residues. The trim removed 3 bases at V and 7 bases at J, leaving 6 bases unmatched. The CDR3 DNA reads TGTGCCACCAGTGATACACGCGGGACTAGCGGGGAGCTGTTTTTT. Amino acid sequence: CATSDTRGTSGELFF.

The chain carries TRBV19 and TRBJ2-3, with D perhaps matching TRBD2 (5 bases). Germline CDR1 is LNHDA and CDR2 is SQIVND (reference sequence). V was pared by 10 bases and J by 7 bases, with 12 bases between. This CDR3 region has 11 residues. DNA for the CDR3: TGTGCCACCTGGGTCGGGAATACGCAGTATTTT. Protein: CATWVGNTQYF.

A word on this clonotype: One base away lies a much larger clone, so this may be a sequencing read error. The chain employs TRBV7-9 and TRBJ1-1; D unclear. Germline values: CDR1 SEHNR, CDR2 FQNEAQ (reference sequence). This CDR3 spans 16 amino acids. The CDR3 sequence: CASNLGVGQMNTEAFF. CDR3 DNA: TGTGCCAGCAACTTAGGCGTCGGGCAAATGAACACTGAAGCTTTCTTT.